Given below is one TCR beta chain in context. Trimming removed 0 bases from V and 10 bases from J, with 8 bases in between. This CDR3 has 13 amino acids. The germline V gene encodes CDR1 SGDLS and CDR2 YYNGEE. This sample was taken from a study of blood T cell repertoires in COVID-19. Study details: The United States, Italy and Spain provided the acute and convalescent COVID-19 samples. T cells, B-cell-depleted T cells, or PBMCs supplied cDNA or gDNA.

Some clones are missing from TCRdb's copy, which holds only in-frame ones; the method was immunoSEQ multiplex PCR. The sample yields about 83,000 clones, about 76% seen once. The specimen was peripheral blood. The genes are TRBV9 and TRBJ1-6; a weak D match, TRBD1 (5 bases). This receptor was taken from a woman over 75 with active or convalescent COVID-19. The DNA for the CDR3 is TGTGCCAGCAGCGTAGAAGGGGTCTCACCCCTCCACTTT. Amino acids: CASSVEGVSPLHF.